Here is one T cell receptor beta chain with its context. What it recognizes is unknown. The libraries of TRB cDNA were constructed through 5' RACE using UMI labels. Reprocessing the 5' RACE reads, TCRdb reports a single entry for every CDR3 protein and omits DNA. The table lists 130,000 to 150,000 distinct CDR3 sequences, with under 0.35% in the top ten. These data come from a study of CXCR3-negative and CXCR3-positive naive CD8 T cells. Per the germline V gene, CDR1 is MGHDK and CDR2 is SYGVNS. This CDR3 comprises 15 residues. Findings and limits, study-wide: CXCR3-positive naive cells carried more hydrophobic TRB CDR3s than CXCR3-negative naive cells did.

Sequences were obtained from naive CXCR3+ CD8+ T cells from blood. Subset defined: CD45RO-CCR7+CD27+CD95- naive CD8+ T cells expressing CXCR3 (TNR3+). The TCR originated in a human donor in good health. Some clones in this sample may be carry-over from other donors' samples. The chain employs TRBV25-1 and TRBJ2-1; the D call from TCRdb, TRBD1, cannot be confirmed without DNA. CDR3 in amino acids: CASSAGQGPYNEQFF.